This is a list of T cell receptor beta chains from one sample in a study of blood T cell repertoires in COVID-19. Clones were read by immunoSEQ multiplex PCR, and TCRdb kept only the in-frame ones, dropping some. Here the sample spans about 160,000 clones, around 77% being singletons. The sequenced sample consisted of peripheral blood. The receptors originated from a man between 65 and 85 years old with acute or convalescent COVID-19. CDR3s include the opening cysteine and the closing phenylalanine or tryptophan. D genes are given only for firm matches. Clone sizes are given selectively: once, few, many, or a class where the clone is expanded.

abundance,d_gene,v_gene,j_gene,CDR3aa,CDR3nt
NA,NA,TRBV5-4,TRBJ2-5,CASSFYGREETQYF,TGTGCCAGCAGCTTTTATGGGCGCGAGGAGACCCAGTACTTC
NA,TRBD1,TRBV27,TRBJ2-3,CASSSAGQGTDTQYF,TGTGCCAGCAGTTCAGCGGGACAGGGGACGGATACGCAGTATTTT
few,NA,TRBV9,TRBJ1-4,CASSPGTQINEKLFF,TGTGCCAGCAGCCCCGGGACACAGATTAATGAAAAACTGTTTTTT
NA,TRBD2,TRBV2,TRBJ2-1,CASRKAGGTYNEQFF,TGTGCCAGCAGAAAAGCGGGAGGGACATACAATGAGCAGTTCTTC
NA,NA,TRBV30,TRBJ1-1,CAWSTGMNTEAFF,TGTGCCTGGAGTACGGGGATGAACACTGAAGCTTTCTTT
NA,TRBD2,TRBV2,TRBJ2-2,CASREGLAGTGELFF,TGTGCCAGCAGAGAGGGACTAGCGGGCACCGGGGAGCTGTTTTTT
NA,TRBD2,TRBV7-2,TRBJ2-4,CASSLARASGRYQNIQYF,TGTGCCAGCAGCTTAGCGAGGGCTAGCGGGAGGTACCAAAACATTCAGTACTTC
NA,NA,TRBV3-1/TRBV3-2,TRBJ2-1,CASSQAPGASYNEQFF,TGTGCCAGCAGCCAAGCACCGGGAGCATCCTACAATGAGCAGTTCTTC
few,NA,TRBV19,TRBJ1-2,CASNEVGQQNYGYTF,TGTGCCAGTAACGAAGTTGGTCAACAGAACTATGGCTACACCTTC
NA,NA,TRBV5-8,TRBJ1-1,CASSGRITSTEAFF,TGTGCCAGCAGCGGCAGGATAACGAGCACTGAAGCTTTCTTT
NA,TRBD1,TRBV11-2,TRBJ1-3,CASWGQGRLEAGNTIYF,TGTGCCAGTTGGGGACAGGGACGTCTTGAGGCTGGAAACACCATATATTTT
NA,NA,TRBV12-3/TRBV12-4,TRBJ2-7,CASSFTSGYEQYF,TGTGCCAGCAGTTTCACTAGTGGATACGAGCAGTACTTC
few,NA,TRBV28,TRBJ2-7,CASSLGGYREQYF,TGTGCCAGCAGTTTAGGGGGGTACAGGGAGCAGTACTTC
NA,TRBD1,TRBV27,TRBJ2-1,CASSSRQGNNEQFF,TGTGCCAGCAGTTCACGACAGGGCAACAATGAGCAGTTCTTC
NA,TRBD2,TRBV4-2,TRBJ2-3,CASSQDEASGGTRPTDTQYF,TGTGCCAGCAGCCAAGATGAGGCTAGCGGGGGGACACGCCCCACAGATACGCAGTATTTT
NA,NA,TRBV19,TRBJ2-5,CASSRRAEVYETQYF,TGTGCCAGTAGTAGGCGGGCCGAGGTTTACGAGACCCAGTACTTC
once,TRBD1,TRBV28,TRBJ1-6,CASSRDRERSYNSPLHF,TGTGCCAGCAGCCGCGACAGGGAACGGTCCTATAATTCACCCCTCCACTTT
few,TRBD2,TRBV19,TRBJ2-7,CASSGGGGYEQYF,TGTGCCAGTAGCGGCGGGGGGGGCTACGAGCAGTACTTC